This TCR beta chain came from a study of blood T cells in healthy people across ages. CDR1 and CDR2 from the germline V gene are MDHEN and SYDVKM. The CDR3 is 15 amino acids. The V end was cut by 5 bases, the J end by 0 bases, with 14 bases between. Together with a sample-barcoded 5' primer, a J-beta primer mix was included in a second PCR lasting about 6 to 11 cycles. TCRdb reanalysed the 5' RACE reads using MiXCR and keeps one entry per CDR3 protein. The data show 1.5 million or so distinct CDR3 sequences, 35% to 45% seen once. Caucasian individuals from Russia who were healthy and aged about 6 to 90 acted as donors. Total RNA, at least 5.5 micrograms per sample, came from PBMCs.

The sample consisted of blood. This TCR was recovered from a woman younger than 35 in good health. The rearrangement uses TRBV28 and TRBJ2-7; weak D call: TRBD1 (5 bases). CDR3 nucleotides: TGTGCCAGCAGTCCCACAGGCCCGAGCTCCTACGAGCAGTACTTC. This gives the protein CASSPTGPSSYEQYF.